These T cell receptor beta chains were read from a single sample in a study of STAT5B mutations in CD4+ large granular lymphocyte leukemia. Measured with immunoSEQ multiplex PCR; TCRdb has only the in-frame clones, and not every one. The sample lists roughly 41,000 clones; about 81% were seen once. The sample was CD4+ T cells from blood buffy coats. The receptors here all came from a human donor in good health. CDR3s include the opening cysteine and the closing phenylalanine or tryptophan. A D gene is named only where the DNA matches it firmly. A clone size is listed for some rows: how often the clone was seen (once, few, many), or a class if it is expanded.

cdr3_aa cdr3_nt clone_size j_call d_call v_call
CSPASYGYTF TGCAGTCCAGCGTCCTATGGCTACACCTTC few TRBJ1-2 - TRBV20-1
CASSVVGATNEKLFF TGTGCCAGCAGCGTCGTGGGGGCAACTAATGAAAAACTGTTTTTT - TRBJ1-4 - TRBV7-2
CASSDRGERTDTQYF TGTGCCAGTAGTGACCGCGGAGAACGCACAGATACGCAGTATTTT - TRBJ2-3 - TRBV19
CASRAQGSGANVLTF TGTGCCAGCAGAGCACAGGGGTCTGGGGCCAACGTCCTGACTTTC few TRBJ2-6 TRBD1 TRBV9
CASSLAIAGALSYNEQFF TGTGCCAGCAGCTTGGCTATAGCGGGAGCCCTCTCCTACAATGAGCAGTTCTTC - TRBJ2-1 TRBD2 TRBV5-6
CASRPPSGTGANVLTF TGTGCCAGCAGACCACCCTCAGGGACTGGGGCCAACGTCCTGACTTTC - TRBJ2-6 - TRBV6-6
CASSSVGRQGNEAFF TGTGCCAGCAGCTCGGTGGGTCGACAGGGGAATGAAGCTTTCTTT - TRBJ1-1 TRBD1 TRBV11-2
CASSLGWGRSYEQYF TGTGCCAGCAGCTTGGGGTGGGGCCGCTCCTACGAGCAGTACTTC - TRBJ2-7 - TRBV5-4
CASSLAAGSETQYF TGTGCCAGCAGCCTAGCAGCGGGGTCAGAGACCCAGTACTTC once TRBJ2-5 TRBD2 TRBV11-1
CASSPIGQSGGLEEQFF TGTGCCAGCTCACCAATCGGACAAAGCGGGGGACTAGAAGAGCAGTTCTTC - TRBJ2-1 TRBD2 TRBV18
CASSQPGGYTQYF TGTGCCAGCAGCCAACCAGGGGGCTATACGCAGTATTTT - TRBJ2-3 TRBD1 TRBV14
CASSTRDRTQPYEQYF TGTGCCAGCAGCACACGGGACAGGACTCAACCCTACGAGCAGTACTTC once TRBJ2-7 TRBD1 TRBV11-2
CASSPQDGAGGRETQYF TGTGCCAGCTCACCCCAGGATGGGGCCGGGGGAAGGGAGACCCAGTACTTC once TRBJ2-5 - TRBV18
CAISTLGGAETQYF TGTGCCATCAGCACGCTGGGGGGCGCAGAGACCCAGTACTTC - TRBJ2-5 - TRBV10-3
CASALAGVVEQFF TGTGCCAGCGCCCTAGCGGGAGTCGTTGAGCAGTTCTTC - TRBJ2-1 TRBD2 TRBV5-4
CASRPDRDGGYTF TGTGCCAGTAGGCCGGACAGGGACGGGGGCTACACCTTC - TRBJ1-2 TRBD1 TRBV19
CASSPRSSGDEQYF TGTGCCAGCTCACCAAGGTCTAGCGGGGACGAGCAGTACTTC - TRBJ2-7 TRBD2 TRBV18
CASSLEPGLDGYTF TGTGCCAGCAGCTTAGAACCAGGGTTGGATGGCTACACCTTC once TRBJ1-2 - TRBV13
CASYGGNQPQHF TGTGCCAGCTATGGGGGGAATCAGCCCCAGCATTTT - TRBJ1-5 - TRBV2
CASSYGAYNEQFF TGTGCCAGCAGCTACGGAGCCTACAATGAGCAGTTCTTC few TRBJ2-1 - TRBV5-6
CASSLGSNQPQHF TGCGCCAGCAGCTTAGGTAGCAATCAGCCCCAGCATTTT - TRBJ1-5 - TRBV5-1
CASSFGGGTQPQHF TGTGCCAGTAGTTTCGGTGGGGGGACTCAGCCCCAGCATTTT - TRBJ1-5 - TRBV19
CASTLGGPSGEETQYF TGTGCCAGCACCCTAGGTGGCCCTAGCGGGGAAGAGACCCAGTACTTC - TRBJ2-5 TRBD2 TRBV9
CASSLTSGGADTQYF TGCGCCAGCAGCCTTACTAGCGGGGGGGCAGATACGCAGTATTTT - TRBJ2-3 TRBD2 TRBV5-1
CASMTGSLNEQFF TGTGCCTCCATGACAGGGTCCCTCAATGAGCAGTTCTTC few TRBJ2-1 TRBD1 TRBV30
CASSLGQGRGETQYF TGCGCCAGCAGCTTGGGGCAGGGGCGGGGAGAGACCCAGTACTTC - TRBJ2-5 - TRBV5-1
CAIKGSLYNEQFF TGTGCCATCAAAGGGAGCCTCTACAATGAGCAGTTCTTC once TRBJ2-1 - TRBV10-3
CASSSRTGGSVGYTF TGTGCCAGCAGCTCCCGAACAGGGGGCTCGGTTGGCTACACCTTC - TRBJ1-2 TRBD1 TRBV7-2
CASRLQAGEQYF TGTGCCAGCAGACTACAGGCTGGGGAGCAGTACTTC - TRBJ2-7 - TRBV6-1
CASSPRLAGSSYEQYF TGTGCCAGCTCACCTAGACTAGCGGGAAGCTCCTACGAGCAGTACTTC once TRBJ2-7 TRBD2 TRBV18
CASSMTENYGYTF TGTGCCAGCAGCATGACAGAAAACTATGGCTACACCTTC - TRBJ1-2 - TRBV7-9
CASSSGTPGTQYF TGTGCCAGCAGCTCCGGGACCCCAGGGACCCAGTACTTC - TRBJ2-5 - TRBV7-9
CASSSQDRVQPQHF TGTGCCAGCAGTTCCCAGGACAGGGTACAGCCCCAGCATTTT - TRBJ1-5 TRBD1 TRBV6-5
CASSDSRGGGTDTQYF TGTGCCAGCAGTGACTCGAGAGGTGGCGGCACAGATACGCAGTATTTT - TRBJ2-3 - TRBV6-4
CASDRGTEAFF TGTGCCAGTGACAGGGGCACTGAAGCTTTCTTT - TRBJ1-1 TRBD1 TRBV2
CASSLIGSRSYEQYF TGTGCCAGCAGCTTGATAGGGAGTCGGTCCTACGAGCAGTACTTC few TRBJ2-7 - TRBV5-4
CASSFPGGGETQYF TGTGCCAGCAGCTTCCCTGGGGGGGGAGAGACCCAGTACTTC - TRBJ2-5 TRBD2 TRBV7-9
CASRKGGRLTDTQYF TGTGCCAGCAGAAAGGGGGGGCGACTCACAGATACGCAGTATTTT - TRBJ2-3 - TRBV2
CASSLGTSGQQETQYF TGCGCCAGCAGCTTGGGGACTAGCGGTCAACAAGAGACCCAGTACTTC - TRBJ2-5 TRBD2 TRBV5-1
CASSLTAGGVETQYF TGTGCCAGCAGCTTGACGGCGGGGGGGGTCGAGACCCAGTACTTC - TRBJ2-5 TRBD2 TRBV5-4
CASSPTGSGETQYF TGTGCCAGCTCACCAACCGGGTCGGGGGAGACCCAGTACTTC - TRBJ2-5 - TRBV18
CASSLRGGRDAGELFF TGTGCCAGCAGCTTAAGGGGCGGGAGGGACGCCGGGGAGCTGTTTTTT - TRBJ2-2 TRBD2 TRBV7-2
CASSFPPGQGAYEQYF TGTGCCAGCAGCTTCCCACCGGGACAGGGGGCATACGAGCAGTACTTC - TRBJ2-7 TRBD1 TRBV11-2
CASSPRQATLQETQYF TGTGCCAGTAGTCCAAGACAGGCAACCCTCCAAGAGACCCAGTACTTC - TRBJ2-5 - TRBV19
CASSARQGPGTDTQYF TGTGCCAGTAGTGCAAGACAGGGACCAGGAACAGATACGCAGTATTTT - TRBJ2-3 TRBD1 TRBV19
CASSGLTGELFF TGTGCCAGCAGCGGTCTGACCGGGGAGCTGTTTTTT - TRBJ2-2 - TRBV2
CASSRGLAGGLETQYF TGCGCCAGCAGCCGAGGACTAGCGGGGGGGCTGGAGACCCAGTACTTC - TRBJ2-5 TRBD2 TRBV4-1
CASHPFGQGGHGELFF TGTGCCAGCCACCCCTTTGGACAGGGGGGACACGGGGAGCTGTTTTTT - TRBJ2-2 TRBD1 TRBV5-4
CASSLAGWASGRNYEQYF TGTGCCAGCAGCTTAGCAGGCTGGGCTAGCGGGAGAAACTACGAGCAGTACTTC - TRBJ2-7 TRBD2 TRBV7-9
CASSPLGGPNYGYTF TGTGCCAGCAGCCCCCTTGGAGGGCCTAACTATGGCTACACCTTC - TRBJ1-2 - TRBV9